This TCR beta chain was found in a study of T cell repertoires in cytomegalovirus infection. The wider study: Through public TCR beta signatures, both CMV infection and matching HLA type were indicated.

MiXCR, run by TCRdb on the reads, gives a single entry per CDR3 protein. The sample records about 490,000 distinct CDR3 sequences, approximately 25% being singletons. This clonotype was recorded a few times. The antigen is unknown. The length of the CDR3 is 16 residues. Germline loops: CDR1 MDHEN, CDR2 SYDVKM. Trimming took off 0 bases at V and 0 bases at J, with 11 bases between the two ends. Study outcomes and limitations: Carriage of CMV together with the relevant HLA was identifiable through cumulative public TCR beta family frequency. Across the ex vivo response, the dominant clonotypes were HLA-C-restricted CMV-specific TCR beta clonotypes.

This receptor was identified in a human donor in good health (CMV status not recorded). Some clones in this sample may be carry-over from other donors' samples. The sample comprised PBMCs. This chain connects TRBV28 to TRBJ2-5; perhaps TRBD1 as D (5 bases). This CDR3 is CASSLWTAAYQETQYF. Written as DNA, the CDR3 is TGTGCCAGCAGTTTATGGACAGCAGCTTACCAAGAGACCCAGTACTTC.